This T cell receptor beta chain was captured in a study of T cells in narcolepsy. Study-level information: Donors had narcolepsy type 1 or type 2, or were healthy controls. The study, taken as a whole, reports: Blood of same and different patients, but not healthy controls, reportedly held recurring autoreactive clonotypes.

Of note for this clone: Its antigen remains unknown.

Profiled with immunoSEQ multiplex PCR; TCRdb holds only in-frame clones, not every one. The sample lists roughly 10,000 clones; about three quarters were seen once. CDR3 size: 14 residues. The source of this sequence is a human donor with narcolepsy. The J gene is TRBJ2-3, the V gene TRBV12-2; TRBD1, as called in the table, went unchecked against the DNA. TRBV12-2 is a known pseudogene. The material sequenced was CD45RA- memory CD8+ T cells from PBMCs. CDR3 in DNA: TGTGCCAGCACCCGAGGGGGAGAGGCAGATACGCAGTATTTT. Protein: CASTRGGEADTQYF.